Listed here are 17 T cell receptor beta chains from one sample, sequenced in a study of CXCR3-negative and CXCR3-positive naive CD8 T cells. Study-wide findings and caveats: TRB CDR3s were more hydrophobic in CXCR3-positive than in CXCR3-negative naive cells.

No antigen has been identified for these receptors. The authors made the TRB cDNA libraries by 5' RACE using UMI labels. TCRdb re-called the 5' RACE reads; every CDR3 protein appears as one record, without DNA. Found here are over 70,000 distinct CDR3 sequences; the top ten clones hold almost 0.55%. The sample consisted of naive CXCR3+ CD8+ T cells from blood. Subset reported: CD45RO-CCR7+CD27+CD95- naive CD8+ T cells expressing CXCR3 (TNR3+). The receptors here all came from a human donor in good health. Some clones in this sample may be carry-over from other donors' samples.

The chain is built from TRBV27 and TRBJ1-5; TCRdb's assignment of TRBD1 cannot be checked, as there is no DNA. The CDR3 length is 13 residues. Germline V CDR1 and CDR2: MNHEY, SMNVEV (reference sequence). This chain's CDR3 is CASSLSGGQPQHF.

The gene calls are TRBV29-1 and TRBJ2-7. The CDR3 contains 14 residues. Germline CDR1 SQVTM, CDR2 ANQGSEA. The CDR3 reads CSVRPTPLSYEQYF.

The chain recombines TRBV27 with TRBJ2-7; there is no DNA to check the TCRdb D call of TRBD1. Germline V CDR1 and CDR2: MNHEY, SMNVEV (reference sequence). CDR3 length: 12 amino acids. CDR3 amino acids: CASSSTLHEQYF.

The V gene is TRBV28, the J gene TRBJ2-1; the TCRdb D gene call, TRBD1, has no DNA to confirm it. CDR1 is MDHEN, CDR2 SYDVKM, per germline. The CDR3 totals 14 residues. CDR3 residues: CASSLSDSYNEQFF.

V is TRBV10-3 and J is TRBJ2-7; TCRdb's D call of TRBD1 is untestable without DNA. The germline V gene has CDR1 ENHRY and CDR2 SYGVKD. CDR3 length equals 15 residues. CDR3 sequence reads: CAISEGDRSSYEQYF.

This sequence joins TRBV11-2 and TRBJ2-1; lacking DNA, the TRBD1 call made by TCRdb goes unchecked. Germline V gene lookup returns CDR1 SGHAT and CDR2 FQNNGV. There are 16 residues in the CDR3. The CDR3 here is CASSFRRSEGYNEQFF. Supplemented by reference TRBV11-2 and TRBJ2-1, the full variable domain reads EAGVAQSPRYKIIEKRQSVAFWCNPISGHATLYWYQQILGQGPKLLIQFQNNGVVDDSQLPKDRFSAERLKGVDSTLKIQPAKLEDSAVYLCASSFRRSEGYNEQFFGPGTRLTVL.

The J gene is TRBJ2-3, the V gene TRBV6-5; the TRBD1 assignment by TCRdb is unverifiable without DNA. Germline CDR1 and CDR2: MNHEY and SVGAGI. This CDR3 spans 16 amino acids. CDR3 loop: CASSYSDRSSTDAQYF.

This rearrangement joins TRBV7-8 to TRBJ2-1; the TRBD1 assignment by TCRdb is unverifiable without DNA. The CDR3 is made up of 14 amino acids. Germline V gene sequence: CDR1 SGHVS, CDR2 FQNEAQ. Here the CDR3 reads CASSHRDRVDEQFF.

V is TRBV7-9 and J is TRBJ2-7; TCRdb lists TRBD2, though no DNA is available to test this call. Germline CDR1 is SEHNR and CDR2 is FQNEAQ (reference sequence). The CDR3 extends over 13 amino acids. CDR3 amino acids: CASSAGGSGEQYF.

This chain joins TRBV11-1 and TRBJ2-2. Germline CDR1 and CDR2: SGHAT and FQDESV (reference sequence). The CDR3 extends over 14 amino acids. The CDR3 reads CASSRKGNTGELFF.

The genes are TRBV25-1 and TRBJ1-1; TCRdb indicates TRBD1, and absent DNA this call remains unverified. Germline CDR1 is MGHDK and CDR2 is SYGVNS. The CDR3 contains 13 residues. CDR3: CASTGDIYTEAFF.

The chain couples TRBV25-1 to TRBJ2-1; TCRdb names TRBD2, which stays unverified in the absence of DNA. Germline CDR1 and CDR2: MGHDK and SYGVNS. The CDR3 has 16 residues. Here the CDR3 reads CASAMDGHPQNNEQFF.

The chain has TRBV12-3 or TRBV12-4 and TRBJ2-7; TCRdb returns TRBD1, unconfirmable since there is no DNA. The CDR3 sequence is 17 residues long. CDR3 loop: CASRLNCGTGRSYEQYF.

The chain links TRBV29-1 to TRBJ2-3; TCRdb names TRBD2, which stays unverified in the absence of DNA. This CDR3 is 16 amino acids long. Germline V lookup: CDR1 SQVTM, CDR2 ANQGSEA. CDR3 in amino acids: CSVDSSGRAGADTQYF.

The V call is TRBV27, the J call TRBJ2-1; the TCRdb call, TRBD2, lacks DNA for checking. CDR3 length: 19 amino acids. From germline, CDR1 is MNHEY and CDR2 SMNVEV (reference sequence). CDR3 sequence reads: CASSFWGRATTLENNEQFF.

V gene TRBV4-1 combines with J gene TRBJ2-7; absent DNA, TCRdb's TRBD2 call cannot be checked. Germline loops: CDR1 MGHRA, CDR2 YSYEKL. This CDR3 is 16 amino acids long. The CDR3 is CASSQTWAGESYEQYF.

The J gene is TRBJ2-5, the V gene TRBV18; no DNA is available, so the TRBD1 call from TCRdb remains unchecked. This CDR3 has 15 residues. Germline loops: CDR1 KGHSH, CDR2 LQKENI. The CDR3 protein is CASSPPPGSQETQYF.